Sequencing of this TCR beta chain was carried out in a study of shared clonotypes between healthy human individuals. Libraries were prepared by immunoSEQ multiplex PCR; TCRdb keeps only in-frame clonotypes and omits some of them. This sample carries 2 million to 2.5 million clones, approximately 96% of them seen once, and the ten largest clones take roughly 0.13%. Notes on this clone: Its antigen is undetermined.

Germline CDR1 reads MNHEY; CDR2 reads SMNVEV (reference sequence). Germline trimming cut 3 bases from V and 8 bases from J; bases unmatched to any gene: 8. There are 15 residues in the CDR3. Study-wide points: The represented genetic and exposure-history diversity was limited by the small number of donors.

The rearrangement links TRBV27 to TRBJ1-2; TRBD1 matches at 11 bases. The sequence derives from a man aged 18 to 35 in good health. Sequences were obtained from naive CD4+ T cells sorted from blood. Regarding subset: CD45RA+ positively selected. DNA of the CDR3: TGTGCCAGCAGTTTGGTCGGGACAGGGGGGGAGGGCTACACCTTC. Amino acid sequence: CASSLVGTGGEGYTF.